This T cell receptor (beta chain) derives from a study of T cells in Graves' hyperthyroidism and ophthalmopathy (dated by TCRdb to between 2019 and 2020). With respect to the entire study: Peripheral blood samples were taken at the time of initial diagnosis, prior to any treatment. An independent validation cohort of fewer than 20 hyperthyroidism patients and approximately 17 patients who later progressed to ophthalmopathy tested prospective prediction of ophthalmopathy. Following sampling, methimazole starting at 30 mg daily was given to hyperthyroidism patients, and high-dose intravenous methylprednisolone was given to ophthalmopathy patients. The paper describes TCR Vbeta CDR3 sequencing of about 140 peripheral blood samples, made up of approximately 40 ophthalmopathy patients, some 76 hyperthyroidism patients and about 17 progressor patients. The roughly 100 discovery patients were randomly divided into training and test sets at a 7:3 ratio. Thyroid tissue and blood T-cell repertoires from several Graves' hyperthyroidism patients were also compared in the study. To identify TCR V-J signatures that set the groups apart, the researchers used a discovery cohort of about a hundred patients, made up of under 50 with Graves' ophthalmopathy and approximately 57 with stable Graves' hyperthyroidism. What the work shows at the level of the full study, not this receptor alone: Blood samples also contained most of the expanded thyroid clonotypes (frequency above 0.001), which suggests that blood repertoires may reflect thyroid immune responses. In validation, the model predicted progression to ophthalmopathy with just under 71% sensitivity and around 72% specificity, a median of roughly seven months before onset. A 13 V-J signature model separated ophthalmopathy from stable hyperthyroidism, with about 90% sensitivity and 81.08% specificity in cross-validation and 80%/75% in testing. Sample size was not statistically predetermined, and blinding of investigators to group allocation was not performed.

Stable Graves' hyperthyroidism was defined as no progression to ophthalmopathy during 18 months of follow-up. Hyperthyroidism patients were aged 18 to 65 years and newly diagnosed, with disease duration of less than 2 months. Any patient with an uncontrolled infection, another autoimmune disease, pregnancy or lactation was excluded. Diagnoses relied on clinical symptoms, serum thyroxine and TRAb, thyroid ultrasound and orbital computed tomography. Ficoll-Paque density gradient centrifugation was used to isolate PBMCs from approximately 10 ml of fresh peripheral blood. Trizol reagent was used to extract total RNA, and RNA quality was then checked on an Agilent 2100 Bioanalyzer. V loses 6 bases, J loses 8 bases, and the germline ends lie 16 bases apart. The CDR3 holds 14 amino acids from the cysteine to the phenylalanine. Just CDR3 DNA is preserved here, 42 bases in frame from base 1. From a lookup of the germline V gene (reference sequence), CDR1 and CDR2 are LNHDA and SQIVND.

This clonotype was seen at least ten times. The antigen this receptor binds is unknown. No per-base quality is available; no much larger clone lies one base away. Amplification of TCR beta CDR3 regions was carried out from RNA transcripts. The first round of RT-PCR for the TCR CDR3 was performed with the HTBI primer set and the Qiagen OneStep RT-PCR kit. Libraries were constructed in a second round of multiplex PCR, after which size selection and purification were performed. Sequencing of the libraries was done on an Illumina HiSeq2000 using paired-end 100 bp reads. In the original analysis: SOAPnuke was used to process the raw data, throwing out any read that contained adapters or uncalled bases, had a mean Phred below 15, or lacked an exact constant-primer or identifier match. High-quality paired reads were merged using COPE v1.2.5, and each unique nucleotide sequence was defined as a clonotype. MiTCR v1.1 was used to align the clonotypes against IMGT TRBV, TRBD and TRBJ reference segments. Analysis was restricted to V-J combinations with a frequency above 0.0001, which covered 99.2% of repertoires. A TCS score was defined as the ratio of F50 (clonal expansion) to E x V (chaos), with BLOSUM62-based TCRdist applied between CDR3 peptides within each V-J. Welch's t-statistics and random forest reduced roughly 530 V-J features to 10 to 15, which were used in a naive Bayes classifier (R e1071). The public reads were reanalyzed by TCRdb: fastp trimming at Q25, MiXCR alignment, in-frame beta chains only. Merged by CDR3 protein, the rows form single entries marked with the most common genes and DNA. The V and J calls and clone size come from TCRdb's table, not from the authors' own analysis. For this sample there are more than 150,000 distinct CDR3 sequences; approximately 15% appear just once. The ten biggest clones cover 29% of the sample.

Sequenced input: blood. This clonotype originated in a woman in her fifties or sixties with Graves' hyperthyroidism. Rearrangement joined TRBV19 to TRBJ2-2, with the D gene call left open. The DNA sequence follows: TGTGCCAGTAGCACGGGCTCCCCCTCGGGGGAGCTGTTTTTT. This sequence encodes CASSTGSPSGELFF.